Below, one TCR beta chain is given with its context. This entry is derived from a study of blood T cells in healthy people across ages. Trimming removed 0 bases from V and 2 bases from J, with 13 bases in between. CDR1 is MGHRA and CDR2 is YSYEKL in the germline V gene. CDR3 length: 17 amino acids. A sample-barcoded 5' primer and a J-beta primer mix were used in a second PCR of roughly 6 to 11 cycles. TCRdb reprocessed the 5' RACE reads via MiXCR and lists one record per CDR3 protein. Here the sample spans about 1,500,000 distinct CDR3 sequences, approximately 38% being singletons. Sample: blood. The chain recombines TRBV4-1 with TRBJ2-2, with D unclear. The origin of this receptor is a woman younger than 30 in good health. The CDR3 DNA follows: TGCGCCAGCAGCCAAGATAAAGAGCGAACCAACACCGGGGAGCTGTTTTTT. It yields the protein CASSQDKERTNTGELFF.